This T cell receptor (beta chain) stems from a study of blood T cell repertoires in COVID-19. Study context: Sources were T cells, B-cell-depleted T cells, or PBMCs; the material itself was cDNA or gDNA.

This CDR3 contains 15 residues. The V and J ends lost 3 bases and 5 bases, in that order; junction bases with no gene match: 8. Per germline, CDR1 MNHEY and CDR2 SMNVEV (reference sequence). The data were produced by immunoSEQ multiplex PCR, yet TCRdb's version contains in-frame clones alone and is incomplete. The sample carries approximately 15,000 clones, 83% recorded once. The chain is built from TRBV27 and TRBJ2-7, with 9 bases lining up with TRBD1. The TCR comes from a man in his forties with active or convalescent COVID-19. The sequenced material came from peripheral blood. CDR3 in DNA: TGTGCCAGCAGTTTGCCCGGGACAGGGTCTCACGAGCAGTACTTC. This encodes CASSLPGTGSHEQYF.